One sample yielded the 2 T cell receptor beta chains listed below, sequenced in a study of cytomegalovirus exposure and HLA in healthy donors. Primers for the PCR totalled 60 Vbeta and 13 Jbeta. The repertoire was sequenced with immunoSEQ multiplex PCR; TCRdb's copy has only in-frame clones and lacks some. Of around 150,000 clones in the sample, about three fifths were seen once. Sequenced input: PBMCs. The receptor set was obtained from a woman aged 60-75 years in good health and CMV-seropositive.

The table lists this clone with a count of one. V and J are TRBV18 and TRBJ2-5; the match to TRBD1 covers 9 bases. With the DNA end fitting TRBJ2-7 better, the J assignment may be wrong. The CDR3 has 14 amino acids. Germline CDR1 and CDR2: KGHSH and LQKENI. The CDR3 is CASSRDRAEYEQYF. The CDR3 DNA is TGTGCCAGCTCACGGGACAGGGCTGAATACGAGCAGTACTTC.

The V and J genes are TRBV6-5 and TRBJ1-1, with D unclear. Between the trimmed V and J ends, which lost 2 bases and 0 bases, there was a span of 7 bases. Germline lookup yields CDR1 MNHEY and CDR2 SVGAGI. The CDR3 totals 14 residues. CDR3 DNA: TGTGCCAGCAGTTACGGGCACATGAACACTGAAGCTTTCTTT. Protein sequence: CASSYGHMNTEAFF.